This is a list of T cell receptor beta chains from one sample in a study of CD8+ T cells in alopecia areata. The repertoire was sequenced with immunoSEQ multiplex PCR; TCRdb's copy has only in-frame clones and lacks some. The table records 150,000 to 200,000 clones, 60% of them present only once. Here the sequenced sample was CD4+ T cells sorted from blood, taken at week 24, from a patient treated with tofacitinib. The source is a human donor with alopecia areata. Both conserved end residues are part of each CDR3. D genes are given only for firm matches. The listing skips clone size in some rows; elsewhere it reads once, few, many or a size class.

TRBJ2-3 | - | once | TRBV6-5 | TGTGCCAGCACCATATATCCGGGCTCTGATACGCAGTATTTT | CASTIYPGSDTQYF
TRBJ2-1 | - | - | TRBV29-1 | TGCAGCGTGCCAGAATACAATGAGCAGTTCTTC | CSVPEYNEQFF
TRBJ2-2 | - | - | TRBV9 | TGTGCCAGCAGCGTAGAGGAGGTCATAGGATTCGGGGAGCTGTTTTTT | CASSVEEVIGFGELFF
TRBJ2-1 | TRBD2 | few | TRBV6-5 | TGTGCCAGCAGTGCAAGCGGGGGGGGGTACAATGAGCAGTTCTTC | CASSASGGGYNEQFF
TRBJ2-5 | - | few | TRBV29-1 | TGCAGCGTTGCGCCTCGACACCAAGAGACCCAGTACTTC | CSVAPRHQETQYF
TRBJ2-7 | - | few | TRBV14 | TGTGCCAGCAGCCAAGGACTACTAGCAATTCCGTACTTC | CASSQGLLAIPYF
TRBJ1-1 | - | - | TRBV29-1 | TGCAGCGTTTCAGAAGGGGCGGGGGGCACTGAAGCTTTCTTT | CSVSEGAGGTEAFF
TRBJ1-4 | TRBD1 | - | TRBV18 | TGTGCCAGCTCACCCGGACAGGGGAAGACTAATGAAAAACTGTTTTTT | CASSPGQGKTNEKLFF
TRBJ2-5 | TRBD2 | - | TRBV29-1 | TGCAGCGTCCCGTTGACGGGAGGGGAGACCCAGTACTTC | CSVPLTGGETQYF
TRBJ2-1 | TRBD1 | - | TRBV5-1 | TGCGCCAGCAGCTTGGAGGGACAGGGTGGGGATGAGCAGTTCTTC | CASSLEGQGGDEQFF
TRBJ2-2 | - | few | TRBV7-6 | TGTGCCAGCAGCTCGCAGAGGACCGGGGAGCTGTTTTTT | CASSSQRTGELFF
TRBJ1-5 | TRBD1 | - | TRBV27 | TGTGCCAGCAGTTCATGGACAGGACACAATCAGCCCCAGCATTTT | CASSSWTGHNQPQHF
TRBJ2-1 | TRBD2 | few | TRBV7-2 | TGTGCCAGCACTTCCACGAGCGGGGGAAATAACAATGAGCAGTTCTTC | CASTSTSGGNNNEQFF
TRBJ2-7 | - | - | TRBV11-2 | TGTGCCAGCAGCCGAGATGGGAGAACTGACAACGAGCAGTACTTC | CASSRDGRTDNEQYF
TRBJ1-4 | - | - | TRBV30 | TGTGCCTGGAGTGGATTCTATATGGAGAGAGGGAATGAAAAACTGTTTTTT | CAWSGFYMERGNEKLFF
TRBJ2-4 | - | - | TRBV18 | TGTGCCAGCTCAAATTATAGCTTAGCCAAAAACATTCAGTACTTC | CASSNYSLAKNIQYF
TRBJ2-1 | TRBD2 | few | TRBV9 | TGTGCCAGCAGCGTAGGGGGGGGAACCCACTCCTACAATGAGCAGTTCTTC | CASSVGGGTHSYNEQFF
TRBJ2-2 | - | few | TRBV29-1 | TGCAGCGTTCAGGAGGTTTTTAACACCGGGGAGCTGTTTTTT | CSVQEVFNTGELFF
TRBJ1-2 | - | few | TRBV4-1 | TGCGCCAGCAGCCAAGAAGTGAGGGCCAGCCTGCGGGGCTACACCTTC | CASSQEVRASLRGYTF
TRBJ1-1 | - | - | TRBV5-1 | TGCGCCAGCAGCACGAATACTAACACTGAAGCTTTCTTT | CASSTNTNTEAFF
TRBJ1-2 | TRBD1 | - | TRBV29-1 | TGCAGCGTTGAGACCTGGGACAGGGAAGGCTACACCTTC | CSVETWDREGYTF
TRBJ2-1 | - | - | TRBV7-2 | TGTGCCAGCAGCTTAAACAATGAGCAGTTCTTC | CASSLNNEQFF
TRBJ1-1 | - | - | TRBV30 | TGTGCCTGGAGTGTACGGCGGTGGAGGCTGCCGAACACTGAAGCTTTCTTT | CAWSVRRWRLPNTEAFF
TRBJ1-1 | - | few | TRBV5-1 | TGCGCCAGCAGAGAAGGGGAGGACACTGAAGCTTTCTTT | CASREGEDTEAFF
TRBJ1-2 | - | - | TRBV4-3 | TGCGCCAGCAGCCAAGAACAAAGAAAAGGGGACTATGGCTACACCTTC | CASSQEQRKGDYGYTF
TRBJ1-1 | - | few | TRBV29-1 | TGCAGCGTTAAGACAGGACCAAACACTGAAGCTTTCTTT | CSVKTGPNTEAFF
TRBJ1-1 | - | - | TRBV7-2 | TGTGCCAGCAGCTTTAATGGGAGGGGAACTGAAGCTTTCTTT | CASSFNGRGTEAFF
TRBJ2-3 | - | - | TRBV15 | TGTGCCACCAGCAGAGATCTATACGGAAGCACAGATACGCAGTATTTT | CATSRDLYGSTDTQYF
TRBJ2-1 | TRBD2 | - | TRBV5-1 | TGCGCCAGCAGCTCGGGACTAGCGGGGGCTCACTCCTACAATGAGCAGTTCTTC | CASSSGLAGAHSYNEQFF